This is a list of T cell receptor beta chains from one sample in a study of blood T cell repertoires in COVID-19. The repertoire was sequenced with immunoSEQ multiplex PCR; TCRdb's copy has only in-frame clones and lacks some. Of fewer than 400,000 clones detected, under 95% appear once; the ten largest clones hold about 18%. The sequencing input was PBMCs or T cells enriched from blood (not recorded which). All receptors derive from a woman aged 25 to 39 who had recovered from COVID-19. Both conserved end residues are trimmed from each CDR3. Each record gives: J gene, V gene, CDR3 protein.

TRBJ1-1	TRBV19	ASSIGLTPNTEAF
TRBJ1-5	TRBV28	ASSSLVGGVQPQH
TRBJ2-7	TRBV28	ASRHRVGNEQY
TRBJ1-3	TRBV9	ASSVEVWGPKGNTIY
TRBJ1-5	TRBV28	ASSSHAEQPQH
TRBJ2-3	TRBV7-9	ASSGQPGRGGREDTQY
TRBJ2-5	TRBV24-1	ATSDLEQETQY
TRBJ1-1	TRBV28	ASTGQLNTEAF
TRBJ2-3	TRBV12-3/TRBV12-4	ASSFKRGGTQY
TRBJ1-1	TRBV15	ATSGSTDLNTEAF
TRBJ2-2	TRBV29-1	SVAGLLGELF
TRBJ2-7	TRBV19	ASSWGPNYEQY
TRBJ2-3	TRBV19	ASSTGGLTLHAQY
TRBJ1-2	TRBV6-2/TRBV6-3	ASSLTTGPVAYGYT
TRBJ1-5	TRBV28	ASSSGQGSNQPQH
TRBJ1-3	TRBV7-2	ASSKQGGSGNTIY
TRBJ1-4	TRBV2	ASTAGQARKEKLF
TRBJ2-7	TRBV18	ASRTSGTNEQY
TRBJ2-1	TRBV5-3	ARSTLIAGGYNEQF
TRBJ1-6	TRBV5-1	ASSGTGLSGSPLH
TRBJ2-1	TRBV7-9	ASSLLVSSGNNEQF
TRBJ1-3	TRBV4-2	ASSQDLRTVAGNTIY
TRBJ2-7	TRBV15	ATSRDPTSSYEQY
TRBJ2-1	TRBV28	ASSFLSSYNEQF
TRBJ2-5	TRBV28	ASSYTSGTVQETQY
TRBJ2-3	TRBV2	ASSDPGRLAGGPPDTQY
TRBJ2-3	TRBV2	ASSRLAGALLSTDTQY
TRBJ1-3	TRBV30	AWSLGGTGNTIY
TRBJ2-5	TRBV7-3	ASSPRTGGGETQY
TRBJ2-7	TRBV18	ASSPGTIRYEQY
TRBJ1-6	TRBV27	ASTWTPGDSPLH
TRBJ2-1	TRBV7-8	ASSSGLAGGSYNEQF
TRBJ2-2	TRBV7-3	ASSSTGELF
TRBJ2-5	TRBV7-2	ASSSVFLAGAPQETQY
TRBJ2-7	TRBV27	ASSLIGALYEQY
TRBJ2-7	TRBV28	ASSLPPGTHYEQY
TRBJ2-7	TRBV7-8	ASSAPRLAPDEQY
TRBJ2-1	TRBV28	ASSLWGGGQNYNEQF
TRBJ1-2	TRBV28	ASSFRGYGYT
TRBJ1-2	TRBV10-3	AISESSVAQYGYT
TRBJ1-3	TRBV12-2	ASRFYRELYSGNTIY
TRBJ1-2	TRBV28	ASSTLTDPIT
TRBJ2-3	TRBV18	ASSPGLAGRRTDTQY
TRBJ1-1	TRBV5-1	ASSNGGGRDTEAF
TRBJ2-1	TRBV28	ASSLLAGYGGWQF